The sequence of this T cell receptor beta chain was determined in a study of blood T cell repertoires in COVID-19. Trimming shortened V by 6 bases and J by 0 bases, and 5 bases separated the two germline ends. Germline CDR1 is SGHVS and CDR2 is FQNEAQ. The CDR3 contains 12 residues. This clone was counted a single time. Clones were sequenced by immunoSEQ multiplex PCR, and TCRdb holds only the in-frame ones, with some missing. The sample consists of roughly 250,000 clones, 86% of them appearing once. Material: peripheral blood. The source is a man aged 40-49 years who had recovered from COVID-19. J is TRBJ2-5 and V is TRBV7-8; unclear D gene. The CDR3: CASSRDQETQYF. In DNA form, the CDR3 reads TGTGCCAGCAGTCGGGACCAAGAGACCCAGTACTTC.